This TCR beta chain was captured in a study of T cell responses to AZD1222 COVID-19 vaccine (dated by TCRdb to the early 2020s). About the study as a whole: A total of just over 230 trial participants underwent TCR sequencing, of whom 200 to 220 received two doses of AZD1222 and 26 received two doses of the MenACWY control vaccine. Trial participants were enrolled by age into 18-55, 56-69 and 70-plus year subgroups, with roughly 160, 29 and 62 TCR-sequenced participants respectively.

The CDR3 regions of human TCRbeta chains were analyzed by immunosequencing. As for the original processing: TCRs in the repertoires were compared against a reference library of SARS-CoV-2-specific TCRs that had been generated with the MIRA antigen-specificity platform. Breadth meant the fraction of unique TCRs that were SARS-CoV-2-associated, whereas depth meant the fraction of total T cells that were SARS-CoV-2-associated. Using the MIRA data, each spike-specific TCR was mapped to the spike region that the TCR reacts to and placed in a CD4 or CD8 class. Log10-transformed breadth and depth values were compared by one-way ANOVA with Sidak's multiple comparisons tests. The source is immuneACCESS, and TCRdb retained only in-frame sequences with V and J called. Part of the clones is not carried over; for the studies checked, unresolved V genes explain less than half of this, and the remainder is unexplained. V and J calls and clone size come straight from that table; D and trimming were deduced from the DNA. For this sample there are approximately 120,000 clones; 90% appear just once. About 4.1% of the sample rests with the top ten.

Points the paper makes about the study in general: A significant rise in spike-specific TCR breadth and depth was observed after two AZD1222 doses relative to day 0 and relative to MenACWY recipients. The whole spike protein was spanned by vaccine-associated CD4 TCRs, and dominant responses were seen in regions 160-218 and 743-854. In the small 56-69-year group, the increase in depth fell short of significance, most likely because of low power. Because no day 14 peak-response samples were available, repertoires were characterized only after the peak T cell response. Conclusions about previously exposed vaccinees are limited, since just 6 or 7 AZD1222 recipients were seropositive for SARS-CoV-2 at baseline. Participants were mostly white British, with more females than males. The authors suggested clonal diversity may have been underestimated. Nearly half of unique spike-specific TCRs reportedly recognized epitopes outside regions mutated in the B.1.351 and B.1.1.7 variants.

Taken with the paper, the label for time point translates to: baseline before first vaccination. What this sample's treatment or condition label stands for: meningococcal conjugate vaccine given as trial control. Vaccinee samples came from UK trials COV001 and COV002, including a single-blind randomized controlled phase 2/3 trial of AZD1222 (ChAdOx1 nCoV-19) in healthy adults. For TCRbeta chain sequencing, PBMC samples were collected from trial participants at day 0 and at day 28 after the second dose. For this clone: The antigen it binds to is not known. Base qualities are not recorded, but no much larger clone differs from it by a single base.

The CDR3, cysteine through phenylalanine, is 14 amino acids long. Of all the DNA, just the CDR3 is kept, 42 bases in frame from base 1. Trimming costs V 5 bases and J 4 bases, and their ends lie 11 bases apart. The germline V gene supplies CDR1 LGHNA and CDR2 YNFKEQ. The sequence is built from TRBV4-2 and TRBJ2-2, with the D assignment possibly TRBD1 or TRBD2, given 5 matching bases for each. Material: peripheral blood, obtained on day 0 of MenACWY control vaccination. This clonotype was sampled from an adult in good health. The DNA sequence follows: TGTGCCAGCAGCAGGGGAGAGGGCACCGGGGAGCTGTTTTTT. Its translation reads: CASSRGEGTGELFF.